This T cell receptor (beta chain) derives from a study of blood T cell repertoires in COVID-19 (dated by TCRdb to the early 2020s). In terms of the full investigation: Collaborator samples came from the United States, Italy and Spain and covered acute and convalescent phases of COVID-19. The prospective study material was composed of cDNA or gDNA derived from T cells, B-cell-depleted T cells, or PBMCs. Subjects who had been exposed to COVID-19, were actively infected with it, or had recovered from it provided the deeply sampled blood TCRbeta repertoires that made up the dataset. The repertoires were released in a freely available public database intended as a resource for research on the immune response to SARS-CoV-2. Samples were obtained from the ongoing ImmuneRACE study (first 160 participants) and from over 1,000 subjects provided by 6 global collaborators. Nearly every sample came with metadata listing a de-identified subject ID, COVID-19 status, age in years and sex. Where HLA class I and class II types were available, the types were taken from metadata supplied by the sample provider, not from assay-based typing.

TCRbeta CDR3 regions were amplified from genomic DNA by means of the immunoSEQ Assay, a bias-controlled multiplex PCR. The source study handled its data this way. Nucleated cell counts per sample were estimated from amplification of reference gene primers within the assay. To quantify the absolute abundance of each unique TCRbeta CDR3 rearrangement, sequence reads were collapsed and filtered. For each sample, productive Simpson clonality was calculated by taking the square root of Simpson's diversity index across productive rearrangements. Not all clones reach the TCRdb copy of this immuneACCESS table, which keeps in-frame sequences only. Checked studies attribute under half of the gap to unresolved V genes and leave the rest unexplained. The V and J calls and clone size were taken over from that table, and D and trimming were inferred from the DNA. In this sample the table shows 250,000 to 350,000 clones, roughly 90% of which occur a single time. The ten largest clones add up to 1.7% of the sample.

CDR1 and CDR2 (SGHRS, YFSETQ) derive from the germline V gene. The junction carries 14 bases between V and J, which are trimmed by 4 bases and 0 bases respectively. Counted from cysteine to phenylalanine, this CDR3 has 16 amino acids. The sequence is cut down to CDR3 DNA, 48 bases in frame from base 1. Enrolling through a virtual design, the prospective study's participants ranged in age from about 18 to 100 years and lived across about two dozen United States geographic areas. To assign participants to cohorts, the prospective study relied on clinical history that participants themselves reported in a screening survey and a study questionnaire. In the prospective study, whole blood, serum and a nasopharyngeal or oropharyngeal swab were collected from each participant by mobile phlebotomists. Prospective study participants could optionally give additional blood draws and questionnaires over an approximately two-month period. Before DNA extraction, prospective study blood samples were shipped either frozen or at room temperature.

With respect to this clone: Its cognate antigen has yet to be identified. The input lacks base qualities; no much larger clone sits a single base away.

The study at large found these results: Clinical and demographic metadata were provided uncurated, with the amount varying by source and participant.

The sequence derives from a woman aged 18-30 years with acute COVID-19. Sequenced input: PBMCs or T cells enriched from blood (not recorded which). Recombination connected TRBV5-1 to TRBJ2-1; TRBD2 is possibly the D segment (5 matching bases). The CDR3 amino acid sequence is: CASSRSSRSSYNEQFF. The nucleotides are TGCGCCAGCAGCCGGTCTAGCAGGAGCTCCTACAATGAGCAGTTCTTC.